This T cell receptor (beta chain) was sequenced for a study of cytomegalovirus exposure and HLA in healthy donors. The CDR3 has 15 residues. V lost 5 bases to trimming and J lost 1 base; unmatched junction nucleotides: 4. Per germline, CDR1 SGHNT and CDR2 YENEEA. Clones were sequenced by immunoSEQ multiplex PCR, and TCRdb holds only the in-frame ones, with some missing. Of about 220,000 clones in the sample, approximately 90% are singletons; the top ten hold 2.6%. The TCR sequence derives from a man between 18 and 35 years old in good health and CMV-seronegative. The genes are TRBV11-3 and TRBJ2-2; TRBD2 aligns across 7 bases. Sequencing was done on a sample of PBMCs. DNA of the CDR3: TGTGCCAGCAGCCGGGGGGTAGGGAACACCGGGGAGCTGTTTTTT. Protein product: CASSRGVGNTGELFF.